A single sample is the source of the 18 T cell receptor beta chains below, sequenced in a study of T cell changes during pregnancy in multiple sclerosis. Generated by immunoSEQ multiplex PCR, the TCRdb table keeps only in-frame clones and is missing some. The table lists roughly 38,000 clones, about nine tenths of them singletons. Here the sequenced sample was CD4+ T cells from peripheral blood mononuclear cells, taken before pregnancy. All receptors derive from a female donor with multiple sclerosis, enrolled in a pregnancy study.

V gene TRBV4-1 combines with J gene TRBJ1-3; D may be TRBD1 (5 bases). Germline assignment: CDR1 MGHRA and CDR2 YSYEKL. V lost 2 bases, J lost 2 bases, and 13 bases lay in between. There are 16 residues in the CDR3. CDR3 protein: CASSQPFRAPGNTIYF. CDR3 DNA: TGCGCCAGCAGCCAACCATTCAGGGCCCCTGGAAACACCATATATTTT.

CDR3 coding DNA: TGTGCCACCCTACAGGAAAGTGACACTGAAGCTTTCTTT. Protein sequence: CATLQESDTEAFF. This chain joins TRBV2 and TRBJ1-1, with D perhaps TRBD1 (5 bases). This CDR3 is 13 amino acids long. Germline lookup yields CDR1 SNHLY and CDR2 FYNNEI. V dropped 10 bases and J dropped 3 bases, with 15 bases sitting between them.

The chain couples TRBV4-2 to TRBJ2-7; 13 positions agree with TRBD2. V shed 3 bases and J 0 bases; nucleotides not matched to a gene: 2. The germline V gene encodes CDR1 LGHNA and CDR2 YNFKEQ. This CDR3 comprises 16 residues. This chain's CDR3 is CASSQGTSGASYEQYF. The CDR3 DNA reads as TGTGCCAGCAGCCAGGGGACTAGCGGGGCCTCCTACGAGCAGTACTTC.

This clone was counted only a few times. This CDR3 is CASSLPQETQYF. Here the CDR3 DNA reads TGTGCCAGCAGCTTGCCACAAGAGACCCAGTACTTC. V usage is TRBV5-6 and J usage is TRBJ2-5; D unclear. Trimming shortened V by 1 base and J by 2 bases, and 3 bases separated the two germline ends. The CDR3 length is 12 residues. Per the germline V gene, CDR1 is SGHDT and CDR2 is YYEEEE. Filled out from reference TRBV5-6 and TRBJ2-5, the complete variable domain reads DAGVTQSPTHLIKTRGQQVTLRCSPKSGHDTVSWYQQALGQGPQFIFQYYEEEERQRGNFPDRFSGHQFPNYSSELNVNALLLGDSALYLCASSLPQETQYFGPGTRLLVL.

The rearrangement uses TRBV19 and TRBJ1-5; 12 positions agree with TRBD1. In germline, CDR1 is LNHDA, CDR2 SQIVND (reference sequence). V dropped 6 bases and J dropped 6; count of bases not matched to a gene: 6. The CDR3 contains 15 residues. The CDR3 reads CASSAGTGGTQPQHF. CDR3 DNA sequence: TGTGCCAGTAGCGCCGGGACAGGGGGCACTCAGCCCCAGCATTTT.

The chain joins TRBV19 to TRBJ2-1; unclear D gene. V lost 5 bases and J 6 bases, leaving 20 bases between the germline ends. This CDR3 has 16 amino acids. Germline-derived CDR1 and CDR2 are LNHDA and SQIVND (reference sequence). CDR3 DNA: TGTGCCAGTAGTCAACGCCCGACATACCCTTCCAATGAGCAGTTCTTC. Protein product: CASSQRPTYPSNEQFF.

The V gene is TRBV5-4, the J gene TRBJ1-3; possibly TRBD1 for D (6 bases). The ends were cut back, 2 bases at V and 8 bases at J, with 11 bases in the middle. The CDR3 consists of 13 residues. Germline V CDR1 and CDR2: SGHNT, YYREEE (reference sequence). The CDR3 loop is CASSFEGVDTIYF. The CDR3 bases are TGTGCCAGCAGCTTCGAGGGGGTGGACACCATATATTTT.

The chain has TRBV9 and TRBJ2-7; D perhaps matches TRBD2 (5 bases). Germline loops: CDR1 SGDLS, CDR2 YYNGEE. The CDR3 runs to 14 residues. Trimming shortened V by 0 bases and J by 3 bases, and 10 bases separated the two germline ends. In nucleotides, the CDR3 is TGTGCCAGCAGCGTAGGAACAGCGGACTACGAGCAGTACTTC. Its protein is CASSVGTADYEQYF.

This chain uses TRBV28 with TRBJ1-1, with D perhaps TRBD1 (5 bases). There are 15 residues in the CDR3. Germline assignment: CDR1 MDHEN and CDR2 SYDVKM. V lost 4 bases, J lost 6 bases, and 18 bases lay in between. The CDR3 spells CASSSVGGVLAEAFF. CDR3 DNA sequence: TGTGCCAGCAGTTCGGTGGGGGGGGTGTTGGCTGAAGCTTTCTTT. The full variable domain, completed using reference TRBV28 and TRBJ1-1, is DVKVTQSSRYLVKRTGEKVFLECVQDMDHENMFWYRQDPGLGLRLIYFSYDVKMKEKGDIPEGYSVSREKKERFSLILESASTNQTSMYLCASSSVGGVLAEAFFGQGTRLTVV.

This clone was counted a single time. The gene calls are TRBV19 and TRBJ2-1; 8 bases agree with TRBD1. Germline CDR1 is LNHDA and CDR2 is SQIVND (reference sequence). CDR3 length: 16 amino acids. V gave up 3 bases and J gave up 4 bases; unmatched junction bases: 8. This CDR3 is CASSIPGTGGYNEQFF. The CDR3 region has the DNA TGTGCCAGTAGTATCCCCGGGACAGGCGGATACAATGAGCAGTTCTTC.

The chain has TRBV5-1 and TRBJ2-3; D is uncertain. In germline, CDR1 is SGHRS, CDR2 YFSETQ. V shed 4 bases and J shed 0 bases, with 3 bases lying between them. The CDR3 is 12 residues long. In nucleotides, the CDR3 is TGCGCCAGCAGCCAGAGCACAGATACGCAGTATTTT. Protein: CASSQSTDTQYF.

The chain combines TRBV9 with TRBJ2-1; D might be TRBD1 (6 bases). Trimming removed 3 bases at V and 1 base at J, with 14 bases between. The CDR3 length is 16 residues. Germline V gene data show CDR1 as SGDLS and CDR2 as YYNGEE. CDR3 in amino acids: CASSAPQGHSYNEQFF. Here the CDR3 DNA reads TGTGCCAGCAGCGCACCACAGGGTCATTCCTACAATGAGCAGTTCTTC.

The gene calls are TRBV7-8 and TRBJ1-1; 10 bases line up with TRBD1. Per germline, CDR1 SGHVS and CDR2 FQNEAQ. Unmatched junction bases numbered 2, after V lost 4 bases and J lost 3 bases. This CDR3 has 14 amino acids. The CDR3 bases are TGTGCCAGCAGCTCGACAGGGGGCGACACTGAAGCTTTCTTT. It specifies CASSSTGGDTEAFF.

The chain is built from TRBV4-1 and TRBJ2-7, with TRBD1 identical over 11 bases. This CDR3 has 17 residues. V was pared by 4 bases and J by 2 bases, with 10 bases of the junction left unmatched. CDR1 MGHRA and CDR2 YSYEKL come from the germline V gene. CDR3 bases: TGCGCCAGCAGCCCAGATCCGGGACAGGGGGTCCCCTACGAGCAGTACTTC. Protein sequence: CASSPDPGQGVPYEQYF.

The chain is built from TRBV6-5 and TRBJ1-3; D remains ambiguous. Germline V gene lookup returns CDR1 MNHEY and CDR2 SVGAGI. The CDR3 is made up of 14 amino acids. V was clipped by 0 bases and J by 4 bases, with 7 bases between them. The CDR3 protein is CASSYSIVGNTIYF. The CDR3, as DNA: TGTGCCAGCAGTTACTCTATTGTGGGAAACACCATATATTTT.

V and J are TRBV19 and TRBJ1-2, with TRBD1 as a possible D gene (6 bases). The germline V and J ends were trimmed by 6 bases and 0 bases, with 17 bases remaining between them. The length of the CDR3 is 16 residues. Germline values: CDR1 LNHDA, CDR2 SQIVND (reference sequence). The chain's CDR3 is CASSAQGLEANYGYTF. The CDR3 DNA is TGTGCCAGTAGCGCACAGGGTCTGGAAGCTAACTATGGCTACACCTTC. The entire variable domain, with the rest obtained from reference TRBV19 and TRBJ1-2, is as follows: DGGITQSPKYLFRKEGQNVTLSCEQNLNHDAMYWYRQDPGQGLRLIYYSQIVNDFQKGDIAEGYSVSREKKESFPLTVTSAQKNPTAFYLCASSAQGLEANYGYTFGSGTRLTVV.

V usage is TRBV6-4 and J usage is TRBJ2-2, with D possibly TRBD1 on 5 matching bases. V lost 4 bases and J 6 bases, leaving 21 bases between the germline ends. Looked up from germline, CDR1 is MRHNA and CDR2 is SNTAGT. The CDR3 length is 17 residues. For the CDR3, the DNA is TGTGCCAGCAGTGTGTTCGGTAGGGGCCAGGGCGCCGGGGAGCTGTTTTTT. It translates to CASSVFGRGQGAGELFF.

CDR3 DNA sequence: TGTGCCTGGAGTTCTCCTGGGACAGGGAGCACAGATACGCAGTATTTT. Translation gives CAWSSPGTGSTDTQYF. The chain combines TRBV30 with TRBJ2-3; 9 bases fit TRBD1. V trimming: 2 bases; J trimming: 0 bases; junction bases outside the gene matches: 6. The germline V gene has CDR1 GTSNPN and CDR2 SVGIG (reference sequence). The CDR3 runs to 16 residues.